Included here is one T cell receptor beta chain sequence, with context. Its antigen remains unknown. This sample stems from a study of a mutant IDH1 vaccine in newly diagnosed glioma. Whole-study context: Earlier treatment was radiotherapy, temozolomide, or both, with most getting both.

Germline V gene sequence: CDR1 MNHNS, CDR2 SASEGT. The CDR3 has 13 amino acids. V was trimmed by 2 bases and J by 10 bases, leaving 12 bases between them. Time point described: week 23, last vaccination. Mutant IDH1 20-mer peptide, at 300 ug, made up each vaccine dose, with topical imiquimod. The protocol was immunoSEQ multiplex PCR, while the TCRdb copy is restricted to in-frame clones and leaves out a portion. In the table there are about 56,000 clones, over 80% of which are singletons. This rearrangement joins TRBV6-1 to TRBJ2-1, with a possible D match to TRBD1 (5 bases). The sequencing here drew on PBMCs, taken from a glioma patient whose treatment included an IDH1 peptide vaccine. This sequence originates from a middle-aged man with glioma. The chain's CDR3 is CASSEPTAKEQFF. The CDR3 nucleotides read TGTGCCAGCAGTGAACCGACAGCAAAAGAGCAGTTCTTC.